The clone carrying this TCR beta chain was detected only a few times. What it binds is not known. The record originates from a study of cytomegalovirus exposure and HLA in healthy donors. General study points: Cytomegalovirus association was listed for approximately 150 TCR beta chains. Most observed TCR sequences were rare, whereas some public TCRs were detected in many donors.

Trimming left V 1 base short and J 0 bases short, with 11 bases between. This CDR3 is 16 amino acids long. Germline CDR1 SGHNT, CDR2 YENEEA. The PCR used 60 Vbeta and 13 Jbeta primers. Assay used: immunoSEQ multiplex PCR; TCRdb lists only in-frame clones, some missing. The sample has about 120,000 clones, 9% to 10% seen once. This receptor was identified in a man aged 25-40 years in good health and CMV-seronegative. The gene calls are TRBV11-3 and TRBJ2-3; no definite D call. The sample was PBMCs. The CDR3 DNA is TGTGCCAGCAGCTTAGCTAGACGGCTGAGCACAGATACGCAGTATTTT. Encoded protein: CASSLARRLSTDTQYF.